This note documents a single TCR beta chain sequence. These data come from a study of blood T cell repertoires in COVID-19. As for the study in general: T cells, B-cell-depleted T cells, or PBMCs supplied cDNA or gDNA.

Original data processing: Estimated nucleated cell counts came from reference gene primer amplification. The repertoire was sequenced with immunoSEQ multiplex PCR; TCRdb's copy has only in-frame clones and lacks some. That table gives V, J and clone size, and the DNA gave D and trimming. There are about 170,000 clones in the sample; around 92% occur only once, and about 4.8% lies in the top ten. Patients in Seattle were enrolled during active infection, then followed longitudinally. This CDR3 contains 13 residues. Germline V gene sequence: CDR1 GTSNPN, CDR2 SVGIG (reference sequence). Trimming removed 0 bases from V and 9 bases from J, with 15 bases in between.

Sequencing was done on a sample of peripheral blood. This chain links TRBV30 with TRBJ2-7; D might be TRBD2 (6 bases). The source is a man aged 25-45 years with COVID-19, enrolled during active disease. The CDR3 nucleotides are TGTGCCTGGAGTGTATCGGCGGGCGGGGCGCAGTACTTC. Translated: CAWSVSAGGAQYF.